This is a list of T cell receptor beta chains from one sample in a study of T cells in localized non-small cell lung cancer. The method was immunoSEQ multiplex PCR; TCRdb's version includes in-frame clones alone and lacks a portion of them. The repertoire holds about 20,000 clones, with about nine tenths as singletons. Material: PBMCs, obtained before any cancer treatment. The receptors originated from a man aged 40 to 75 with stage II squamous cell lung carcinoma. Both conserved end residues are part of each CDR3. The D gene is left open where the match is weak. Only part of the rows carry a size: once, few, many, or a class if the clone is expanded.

TGTGCCACCAGCAGAACGCCTACCGGGACAAACACAGATACGCAGTATTTT	CATSRTPTGTNTDTQYF	-	-	TRBV15	TRBJ2-3
TGTGCCACCAGGCCAAAAGCGGGAGGTTCCTACAATGAGCAGTTCTTC	CATRPKAGGSYNEQFF	-	TRBD2	TRBV15	TRBJ2-1
TGTGCCAGCAGCCCCGCCAGGGGGACCACAGATACGCAGTATTTT	CASSPARGTTDTQYF	-	TRBD1	TRBV5-6	TRBJ2-3
TGTGCCAGCAGACCCGGACAGGGGGGAGAGACCCAGTACTTC	CASRPGQGGETQYF	-	TRBD1	TRBV7-2	TRBJ2-5
TGTGCCAGCAGCTTGGCCCAAACCGGCGCTGAAGCTTTCTTT	CASSLAQTGAEAFF	few	-	TRBV5-6	TRBJ1-1
TGTGCCAGCAGCTTGGGGACTAGCGACTACAATGAGCAGTTCTTC	CASSLGTSDYNEQFF	-	TRBD2	TRBV7-3	TRBJ2-1
TGTGCCAGCAGTTTAGTCGTAGCGGGGGTTACCGGGGAGCTGTTTTTT	CASSLVVAGVTGELFF	-	TRBD2	TRBV27	TRBJ2-2
TGTGCCTCACATCCGACCAACACTGAAGCTTTCTTT	CASHPTNTEAFF	-	-	TRBV19	TRBJ1-1
TGTGCCAGCAGCCATTCACCCGGGACAGGGAGCAATGAGCAGTTCTTC	CASSHSPGTGSNEQFF	-	TRBD1	TRBV5-4	TRBJ2-1
TGTGCCTGGAGAAGGACTAGCGGGCAGTTTACCTACGAGCAGTACTTC	CAWRRTSGQFTYEQYF	-	TRBD2	TRBV30	TRBJ2-7
TGTGCCAGCAGCTTAGGGTTCCGAGGACAGGGGTTTAACAATCAGCCCCAGCATTTT	CASSLGFRGQGFNNQPQHF	-	TRBD1	TRBV7-8	TRBJ1-5
TGTGCCAGCAGTGAAAGGAGGGGACCGTACCAAGAGACCCAGTACTTC	CASSERRGPYQETQYF	once	-	TRBV6-1	TRBJ2-5
TGCAGCGTGCCGCTTATGGCTGGCACAGATACGCAGTATTTT	CSVPLMAGTDTQYF	-	-	TRBV29-1	TRBJ2-3
TGTGCCAGCAGAACAGGGGGGAAGATTAGCAATCAGCCCCAGCATTTT	CASRTGGKISNQPQHF	-	TRBD1	TRBV28	TRBJ1-5
TGTGCCAGCAGCCTACAGGGGGCAATCTACAATGAGCAGTTCTTC	CASSLQGAIYNEQFF	few	TRBD1	TRBV6-5	TRBJ2-1
TGTGCCAGCAGTTACAACATGGGGGGGGCCGTGTTCTTC	CASSYNMGGAVFF	-	-	TRBV6-5	TRBJ2-1
TGTGCCAGTAGTATAGATCTTTGGAGTAACTATGGCTACACCTTC	CASSIDLWSNYGYTF	-	-	TRBV19	TRBJ1-2
TGTGCCAGCAGTGAATCCCAGGCCTTGGGCACTGAAGCTTTCTTT	CASSESQALGTEAFF	-	-	TRBV25-1	TRBJ1-1
TGCGCCAGCAGCTTGAGTGAATCCACAGATACGCAGTATTTT	CASSLSESTDTQYF	few	-	TRBV5-1	TRBJ2-3
TGTGCCAGCAGCACCCGGACCAACACCGGGGAGCTGTTTTTT	CASSTRTNTGELFF	-	-	TRBV9	TRBJ2-2
TGCGCCAGCAGCTTGGCAGGGGGCGACGGCAAAAACATTCAGTACTTC	CASSLAGGDGKNIQYF	-	TRBD1	TRBV5-1	TRBJ2-4
TGTGCCAGCAGTTGGCGTGGCCCCCCAGATACGCAGTATTTT	CASSWRGPPDTQYF	few	-	TRBV6-4	TRBJ2-3
TGTGCCAGCAGTTTATTCGGACAGGGACGGAGCGGGGGGGACTACAATGAGCAGTTCTTC	CASSLFGQGRSGGDYNEQFF	-	TRBD2	TRBV27	TRBJ2-1
TGTGCCAGCAGTTACGGAATAGCGGGGGTGGGCAATGAGCAGTTCTTC	CASSYGIAGVGNEQFF	-	TRBD2	TRBV6-5	TRBJ2-1
TGTGCCAGCTTCCCCCCAGGGATTTCTAGAGATACGCAGTATTTT	CASFPPGISRDTQYF	-	-	TRBV28	TRBJ2-3
TGTGCCAGCAGCTTAGCGCGAAGGGAGGCGCAGTATTTT	CASSLARREAQYF	-	-	TRBV7-6	TRBJ2-3
TGTGCCACCACCACAGGACACTCTGGAAACACCATATATTTT	CATTTGHSGNTIYF	-	-	TRBV15	TRBJ1-3
TGTGCCAGCAGCTTCAGGGGACCGGGCACAGATACGCAGTATTTT	CASSFRGPGTDTQYF	-	-	TRBV7-2	TRBJ2-3
TGTGCCAGCAGCTTAGACTTTCGGCAGGGGGGCCAAGAGACCCAGTACTTC	CASSLDFRQGGQETQYF	-	-	TRBV11-2	TRBJ2-5
TGTGCCAGCAGCTTAGAGAGCATTGGTTCACCCCTCCACTTT	CASSLESIGSPLHF	once	-	TRBV7-9	TRBJ1-6
TGTGCCACCAGCAGAGGGACAGGAGAACCGGATGGCTACACCTTC	CATSRGTGEPDGYTF	-	TRBD1	TRBV15	TRBJ1-2
TGTGCCTGGAGTGTATGGCTACAGGGGGCGGGCTATGGCTACACCTTC	CAWSVWLQGAGYGYTF	-	TRBD1	TRBV30	TRBJ1-2
TGTGCCAGCAGCCCTGGAATGCGCGACACCGGGGAGCTGTTTTTT	CASSPGMRDTGELFF	-	-	TRBV11-2	TRBJ2-2
TGTGCCAGCAGCCTCTCCAGGGGGCGACACGTTTCGACAGATACGCAGTATTTT	CASSLSRGRHVSTDTQYF	-	TRBD1	TRBV7-2	TRBJ2-3
TGTGCCAGCAGAAGACACAGGGTTTCTGAGACCCAGTACTTC	CASRRHRVSETQYF	-	-	TRBV28	TRBJ2-5
TGTGCCAGTAGTCGACAGGACTACAATGAGCAGTTCTTC	CASSRQDYNEQFF	few	-	TRBV19	TRBJ2-1
TGTGCCAGCAGCCTTGATTTCACCGGGGAGCTGTTTTTT	CASSLDFTGELFF	-	-	TRBV11-3	TRBJ2-2
TGTGCCAGCAGTTTCTTCCCTCAGGCGGAAGCTTTCTTT	CASSFFPQAEAFF	-	-	TRBV6-5	TRBJ1-1
TGTGCCAGTAGTATAGCCGGTTGGGAGTATAACACTGAAGCTTTCTTT	CASSIAGWEYNTEAFF	-	-	TRBV19	TRBJ1-1
TGTGCCAGTAGTATTCTAGGCAGGTCAACTAATGAAAAACTGTTTTTT	CASSILGRSTNEKLFF	-	-	TRBV19	TRBJ1-4
TGCGCCAGCAGCTTGGAAAGCGGGAGGGCCGGGCGAAAGACCCAGTACTTC	CASSLESGRAGRKTQYF	-	TRBD2	TRBV5-1	TRBJ2-5
TGCGCCAGCAGCCAAGGGACCATAAGCACAGATACGCAGTATTTT	CASSQGTISTDTQYF	-	-	TRBV4-1	TRBJ2-3
TGCAGCGTTGAAGTGAGCGGGGGCGGTGAGCAGTTCTTC	CSVEVSGGGEQFF	-	TRBD2	TRBV29-1	TRBJ2-1
TGCGCCAGCAGCTCCGGGACAGGGTCTAATGAAAAACTGTTTTTT	CASSSGTGSNEKLFF	-	TRBD1	TRBV5-1	TRBJ1-4
TGTGCCAGCTGGGGGCAGGGCACAGATACGCAGTATTTT	CASWGQGTDTQYF	-	-	TRBV2	TRBJ2-3